This T cell receptor (beta chain) was captured by sequencing in a study of sequential checkpoint blockade in melanoma. Germline CDR1 and CDR2: SGHDT and YYEEEE. The CDR3 has 17 residues. Germline trimming cut 0 bases from V and 9 bases from J; bases unmatched to any gene: 13. Assay used: immunoSEQ multiplex PCR; TCRdb lists only in-frame clones, some missing. The sample consists of under 4,000 clones, 55% to 70% of them appearing once. This sample's treatment: randomized to nivolumab then ipilimumab (arm A) or the reverse (arm B). The source of this sequence is a human donor with melanoma. This chain uses TRBV5-6 with TRBJ2-1; 9 bases fit TRBD2. The material sequenced was CD8+ T cells sorted from blood (inferred from file names), taken from a patient given nivolumab and ipilimumab in sequence. The CDR3 nucleotides read TGTGCCAGCAGCTTGGGTGGTGGCGGGAGGGCGATTAGTGAGCAGTTCTTC. Protein: CASSLGGGGRAISEQFF.